The clone carrying this TCR beta chain was recorded at least ten times. The CDR3 runs to 15 residues. CDR1 and CDR2 (germline): SGHRS, YFSETQ. V lost 3 bases, J lost 8 bases, and 13 bases stayed unmatched. TCRdb reanalysed the 5' RACE reads using MiXCR and keeps one entry per CDR3 protein. This table holds roughly 13,000 distinct CDR3 sequences, under 25% found once. This TCR was recovered from a female donor with breast cancer. The material sequenced was naive CD4+ T cells sorted from blood. Noted subset: naive CD4+ T cells, CD4+CD45RA+CD25-. The chain recombines TRBV5-1 with TRBJ1-2, with 7 bases identical to TRBD1. The CDR3 region has the DNA TGCGCCAGCAGCTCGGATGGGACAGACCCGCGCGGCTACACCTTC. Protein product: CASSSDGTDPRGYTF.